What follows describes a single T cell receptor beta chain. The sample is drawn from a study of blood T cell repertoires in COVID-19. The overall study: Acute-phase and convalescent COVID-19 samples originated in the United States, Italy and Spain.

Clones were sequenced by immunoSEQ multiplex PCR, and TCRdb holds only the in-frame ones, with some missing. The data show over 300,000 clones, over 75% seen once. Looked up from germline, CDR1 is LGHDT and CDR2 is YNNKEL (reference sequence). The CDR3 totals 15 residues. V was cut by 3 bases and J by 8 bases, with 16 bases left in between. The source is a man under 40 who had recovered from COVID-19. The chain joins TRBV3-1 (or the pseudogene TRBV3-2) to TRBJ1-4; a possible D gene is TRBD1 (5 bases). The material sequenced was PBMCs or T cells enriched from blood (not recorded which). The DNA for the CDR3 is TGTGCCAGCAGCCAGGGACGGGGGGAGAGCGAAAAACTGTTTTTT. Translating gives CASSQGRGESEKLFF.